The TCR beta chain described here comes from a study of hypomethylating agent response in myelodysplastic syndrome. Study-level background: Responders were roughly 6 patients with complete response or hematologic improvement; five were non-responders.

The table came from immunoSEQ multiplex PCR; TCRdb's copy has only in-frame clones and leaves some out. This sample carries some 6,900 clones, around 90% of them seen once, and the ten largest clones take 16%. This clone was recorded once. Antigen unknown. The study's findings and limits: The MDS versus healthy comparison may be affected by non-age-matched controls.

The CDR3 sequence is 14 residues long. Germline V CDR1 and CDR2: GTSNPN, SVGIG (reference sequence). Trimming cost V 2 bases and J 2 bases, with 7 bases left between them. The receptor was derived from a human donor with myelodysplastic syndrome. The sequencing here drew on bone marrow, taken before or after starting hypomethylating agent treatment for myelodysplastic syndrome (not recorded which). The chain recombines TRBV30 with TRBJ2-6; possibly TRBD1 for D (6 bases). The CDR3: CAWSSGAGANVLTF. The CDR3 nucleotides read TGTGCCTGGAGTTCAGGGGCTGGGGCCAACGTCCTGACTTTC. Together with reference TRBV30 and TRBJ2-6, the CDR3 gives the full variable domain: SQTIHQWPATLVQPVGSPLSLECTVEGTSNPNLYWYRQAAGRGLQLLFYSVGIGQISSEVPQNLSASRPQDRQFILSSKKLLLSDSGFYLCAWSSGAGANVLTFGAGSRLTVL.